Each of the 7 T cell receptor beta chains below was sequenced from the same sample in a study of blood T cells in healthy people across ages (dated by TCRdb to between 2014 and 2016). Library preparation used 5' RACE. TCRdb lists the instrument as Illumina HiSeq 2500. A second PCR of about 7 to 12 cycles was performed with a sample-barcoded 5' primer and a J-beta primer mix. TCRdb reran the public reads through fastp at Q25 and MiXCR, keeping productive beta chains. Identical CDR3 proteins give one entry, which carries the most common genes and DNA. This sample holds approximately 1.5 million distinct CDR3 sequences; approximately 32% were observed only once. Of the sample, about 11% is held by the ten largest clones. Material: blood. The receptors derive from a woman aged 25 to 39 in good health.

The chain recombines TRBV14 with TRBJ2-1; TRBD2 agrees at 12 bases. Germline CDR1 reads SGHDN; CDR2 reads FVKESK. V gave up 4 bases and J gave up 10 bases; unmatched junction bases: 8. The length of the CDR3 is 15 residues. The CDR3 sequence: CASSPGTSGYDEQFF. CDR3 nucleotide sequence: TGTGCCAGCAGCCCCGGGACTAGCGGGTACGACGAGCAGTTCTTC. The variable domain in full, with the rest retrieved from reference TRBV14 and TRBJ2-1, is EAGVTQFPSHSVIEKGQTVTLRCDPISGHDNLYWYRRVMGKEIKFLLHFVKESKQDESGMPNNRFLAERTGGTYSTLKVQPAELEDSGVYFCASSPGTSGYDEQFFGPGTRLTVL.

The chain combines TRBV5-6 with TRBJ2-2; D is undetermined. This CDR3 is built from 14 residues. The V end lost 1 base, the J end lost 7 bases, and 11 bases lay between the germline ends. The germline V gene has CDR1 SGHDT and CDR2 YYEEEE. The CDR3 DNA reads TGTGCCAGCAGCTTGTTGGATTTCGACGGGGAGCTGTTTTTT. This sequence encodes CASSLLDFDGELFF.

This clonotype was counted a few times. The chain links TRBV6-5 to TRBJ1-4; D possibly corresponds to TRBD1 (6 bases). The CDR3 is made up of 15 amino acids. Trimming took off 2 bases at V and 3 bases at J, with 10 bases between the two ends. The germline V gene has CDR1 MNHEY and CDR2 SVGAGI. CDR3 nucleotide sequence: TGTGCCAGCAGTTACGGGACAAGAGCTAATGAAAAACTGTTTTTT. The encoded protein is CASSYGTRANEKLFF.

This chain connects TRBV2 to TRBJ2-3; D possibly corresponds to TRBD2 (5 bases). Germline CDR1 reads SNHLY; CDR2 reads FYNNEI. With 8 bases removed from V and 1 base from J, the gap between germline ends came to 22 bases. The CDR3 contains 17 residues. Here the CDR3 reads CASREDGGFLGTDTQYF. The CDR3 region has the DNA TGTGCCAGCCGGGAAGATGGAGGATTCCTGGGCACAGATACGCAGTATTTT.

This sequence joins TRBV20-1 and TRBJ1-2; D is possibly TRBD1 (5 bases). Trimming shortened V by 5 bases and J by 2 bases, and 18 bases separated the two germline ends. CDR1 is DFQATT and CDR2 is SNEGSKA in the germline V gene (reference sequence). The CDR3 sequence is 15 residues long. The CDR3 DNA reads TGCAGTGCTGATTTACCGGGACGGATAAACTATGGCTACACCTTC. Protein product: CSADLPGRINYGYTF.

The sample holds a few counts of this clonotype. The chain uses TRBV20-1 and TRBJ2-1; D may correspond to TRBD1 or TRBD2 (5 bases each). V lost 5 bases and J lost 7, with 21 bases in between. CDR3 size: 15 residues. Germline assignment: CDR1 DFQATT and CDR2 SNEGSKA (reference sequence). CDR3 nucleotide sequence: TGCAGTGCTCGCTCAAGAAGGATGGGGGATAATGAGCAGTTCTTC. It codes for CSARSRRMGDNEQFF.

The rearrangement joins TRBV7-9 to TRBJ2-2, with a tentative D call TRBD1 (7 bases). The CDR3 has 15 amino acids. Deletions cut 4 bases from V and 4 bases from J, with 13 bases between. Germline assignment: CDR1 SEHNR and CDR2 FQNEAQ (reference sequence). This CDR3 is CASSWGAGGTGELFF. The CDR3 nucleotides read TGTGCCAGCAGCTGGGGGGCAGGGGGCACCGGGGAGCTGTTTTTT.